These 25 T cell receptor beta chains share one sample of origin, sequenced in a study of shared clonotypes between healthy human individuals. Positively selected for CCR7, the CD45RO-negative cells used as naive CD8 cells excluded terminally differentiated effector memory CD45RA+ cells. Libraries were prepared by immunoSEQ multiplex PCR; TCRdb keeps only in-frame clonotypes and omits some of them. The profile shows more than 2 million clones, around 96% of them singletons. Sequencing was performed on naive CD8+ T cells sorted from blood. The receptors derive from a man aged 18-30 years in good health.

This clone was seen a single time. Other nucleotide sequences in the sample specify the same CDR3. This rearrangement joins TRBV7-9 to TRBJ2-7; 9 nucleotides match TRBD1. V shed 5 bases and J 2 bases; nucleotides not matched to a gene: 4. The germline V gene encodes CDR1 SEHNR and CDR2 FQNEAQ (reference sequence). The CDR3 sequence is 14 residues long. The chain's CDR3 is CASSPRDRAYEQYF. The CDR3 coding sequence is TGTGCCAGCAGCCCAAGGGACAGGGCCTACGAGCAGTACTTC.

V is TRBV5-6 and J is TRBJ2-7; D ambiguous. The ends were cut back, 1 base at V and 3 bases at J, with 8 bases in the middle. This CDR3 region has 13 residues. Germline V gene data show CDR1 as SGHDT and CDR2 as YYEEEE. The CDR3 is CASSLNSHYEQYF. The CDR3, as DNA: TGTGCCAGCAGCTTGAACTCCCACTACGAGCAGTACTTC.

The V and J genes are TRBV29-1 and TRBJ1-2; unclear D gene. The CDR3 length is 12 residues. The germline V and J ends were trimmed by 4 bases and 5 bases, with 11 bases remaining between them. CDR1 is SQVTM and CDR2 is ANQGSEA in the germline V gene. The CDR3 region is CSVVSGAYGYTF. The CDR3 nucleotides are TGCAGCGTTGTATCCGGAGCTTATGGCTACACCTTC.

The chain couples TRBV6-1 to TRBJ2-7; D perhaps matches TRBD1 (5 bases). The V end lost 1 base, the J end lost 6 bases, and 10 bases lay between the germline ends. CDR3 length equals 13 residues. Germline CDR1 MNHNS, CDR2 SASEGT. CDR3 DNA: TGTGCCAGCAGTGAAGGGACATCAAGCGAGCAGTACTTC. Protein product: CASSEGTSSEQYF.

The CDR3 DNA reads as TGTGCCAGCAGCTTTGCGTCGATAGGGATTAACACTGAAGCTTTCTTT. This encodes CASSFASIGINTEAFF. The rearrangement joins TRBV5-6 to TRBJ1-1; D is unresolved. Germline V gives CDR1 SGHDT, CDR2 YYEEEE. The germline V and J ends were trimmed by 2 bases and 2 bases, with 16 bases remaining between them. CDR3 length: 16 amino acids.

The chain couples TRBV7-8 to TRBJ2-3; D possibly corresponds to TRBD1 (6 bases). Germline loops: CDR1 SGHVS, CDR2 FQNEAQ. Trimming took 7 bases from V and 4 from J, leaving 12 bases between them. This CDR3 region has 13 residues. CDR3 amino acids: CASIQGLADTQYF. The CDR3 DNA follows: TGTGCCAGCATACAGGGATTGGCAGATACGCAGTATTTT.

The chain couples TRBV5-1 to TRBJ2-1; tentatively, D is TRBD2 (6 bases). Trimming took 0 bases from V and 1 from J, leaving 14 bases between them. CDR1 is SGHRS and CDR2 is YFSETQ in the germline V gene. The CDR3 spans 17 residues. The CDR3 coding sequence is TGCGCCAGCAGCTTGGGCTGGCGGGATGCTTCCTACAATGAGCAGTTCTTC. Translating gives CASSLGWRDASYNEQFF.

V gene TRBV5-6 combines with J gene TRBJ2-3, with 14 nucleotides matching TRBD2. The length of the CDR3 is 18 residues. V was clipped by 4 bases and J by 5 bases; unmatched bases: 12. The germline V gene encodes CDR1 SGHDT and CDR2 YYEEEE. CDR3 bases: TGTGCCAGCAGCCTGCAGGGACTAGCGGGAGTAGTCGGAGATACGCAGTATTTT. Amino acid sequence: CASSLQGLAGVVGDTQYF.

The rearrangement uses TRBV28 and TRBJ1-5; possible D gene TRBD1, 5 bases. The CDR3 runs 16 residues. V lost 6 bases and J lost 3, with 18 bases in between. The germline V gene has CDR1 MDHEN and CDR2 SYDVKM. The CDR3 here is CASRPPGRTINQPQHF. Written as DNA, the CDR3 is TGTGCCAGCAGGCCTCCGGGACGGACTATCAATCAGCCCCAGCATTTT.

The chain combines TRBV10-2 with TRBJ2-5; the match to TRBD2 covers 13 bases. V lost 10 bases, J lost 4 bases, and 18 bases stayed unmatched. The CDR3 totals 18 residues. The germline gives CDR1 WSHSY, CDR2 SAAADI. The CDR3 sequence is CAISRDGLAGDLGETQYF. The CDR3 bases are TGCGCCATATCCCGGGACGGACTAGCGGGAGACCTAGGAGAGACCCAGTACTTC.

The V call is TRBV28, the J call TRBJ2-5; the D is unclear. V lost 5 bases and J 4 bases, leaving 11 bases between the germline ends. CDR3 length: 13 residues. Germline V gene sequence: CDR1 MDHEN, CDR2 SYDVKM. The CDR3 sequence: CASSPPLAETQYF. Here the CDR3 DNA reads TGTGCCAGCAGTCCCCCGTTGGCAGAGACCCAGTACTTC. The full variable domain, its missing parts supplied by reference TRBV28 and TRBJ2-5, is DVKVTQSSRYLVKRTGEKVFLECVQDMDHENMFWYRQDPGLGLRLIYFSYDVKMKEKGDIPEGYSVSREKKERFSLILESASTNQTSMYLCASSPPLAETQYFGPGTRLLVL.

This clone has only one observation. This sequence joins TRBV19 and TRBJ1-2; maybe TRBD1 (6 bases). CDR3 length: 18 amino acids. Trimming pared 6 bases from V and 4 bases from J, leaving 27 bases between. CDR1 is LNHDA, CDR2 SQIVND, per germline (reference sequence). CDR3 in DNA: TGTGCCAGTAGCCACCGGGACACCGTCCCCCCGAAGCTCTATGGCTACACCTTC. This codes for CASSHRDTVPPKLYGYTF.

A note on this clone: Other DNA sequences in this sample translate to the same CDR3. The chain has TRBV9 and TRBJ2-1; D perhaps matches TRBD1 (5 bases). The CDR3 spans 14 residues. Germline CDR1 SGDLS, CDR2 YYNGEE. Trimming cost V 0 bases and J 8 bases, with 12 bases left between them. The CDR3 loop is CASSVGGSGDEQFF. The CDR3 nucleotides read TGTGCCAGCAGCGTAGGGGGCAGTGGGGATGAGCAGTTCTTC.

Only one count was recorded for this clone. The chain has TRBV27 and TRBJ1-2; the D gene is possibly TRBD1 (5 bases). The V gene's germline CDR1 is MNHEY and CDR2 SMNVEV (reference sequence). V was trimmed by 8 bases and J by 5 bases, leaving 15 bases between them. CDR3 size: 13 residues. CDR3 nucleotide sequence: TGTGCCAGCCGCGGGGTACAGGCATATGGCTACACCTTC. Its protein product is CASRGVQAYGYTF.

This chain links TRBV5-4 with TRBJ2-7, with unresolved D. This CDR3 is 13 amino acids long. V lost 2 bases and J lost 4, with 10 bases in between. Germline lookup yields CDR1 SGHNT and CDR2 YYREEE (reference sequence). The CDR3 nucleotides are TGTGCCAGCAGCTTTGATAGCAGATACGAGCAGTACTTC. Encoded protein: CASSFDSRYEQYF. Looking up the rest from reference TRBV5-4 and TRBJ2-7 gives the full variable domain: ETGVTQSPTHLIKTRGQQVTLRCSSQSGHNTVSWYQQALGQGPQFIFQYYREEENGRGNFPPRFSGLQFPNYSSELNVNALELDDSALYLCASSFDSRYEQYFGPGTRLTVT.

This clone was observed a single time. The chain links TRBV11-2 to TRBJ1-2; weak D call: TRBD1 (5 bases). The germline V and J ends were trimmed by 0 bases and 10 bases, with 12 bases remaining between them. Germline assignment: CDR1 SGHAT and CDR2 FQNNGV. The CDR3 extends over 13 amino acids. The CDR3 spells CASSLEVGGVYTF. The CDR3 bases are TGTGCCAGCAGCTTAGAAGTCGGAGGGGTCTACACCTTC.

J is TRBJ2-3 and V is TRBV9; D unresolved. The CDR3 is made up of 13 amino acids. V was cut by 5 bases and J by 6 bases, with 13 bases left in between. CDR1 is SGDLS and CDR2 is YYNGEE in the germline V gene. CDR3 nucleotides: TGTGCCAGCAGAAGGGAAGCAGCTGATACGCAGTATTTT. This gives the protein CASRREAADTQYF.

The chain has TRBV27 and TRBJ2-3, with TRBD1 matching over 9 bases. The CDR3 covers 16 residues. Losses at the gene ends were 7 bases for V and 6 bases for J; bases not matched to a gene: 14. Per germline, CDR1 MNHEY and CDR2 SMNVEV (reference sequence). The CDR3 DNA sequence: TGTGCCAGCAACCGATTCCGGGACAGGGTCTGCGATACGCAGTATTTT. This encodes CASNRFRDRVCDTQYF.

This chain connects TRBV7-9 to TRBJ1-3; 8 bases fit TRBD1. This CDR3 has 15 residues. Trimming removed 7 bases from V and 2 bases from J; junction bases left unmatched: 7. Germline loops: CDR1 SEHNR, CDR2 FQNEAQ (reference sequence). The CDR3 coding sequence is TGTGCCAGCACTAAAGAGGGACAGGCTGGAAACACCATATATTTT. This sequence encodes CASTKEGQAGNTIYF.

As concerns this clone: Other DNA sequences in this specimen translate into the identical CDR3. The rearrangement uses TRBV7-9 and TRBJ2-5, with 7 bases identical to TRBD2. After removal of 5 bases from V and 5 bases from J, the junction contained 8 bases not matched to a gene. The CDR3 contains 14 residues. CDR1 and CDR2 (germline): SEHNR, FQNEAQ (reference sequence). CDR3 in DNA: TGTGCCAGCAGCCCTCCCCGGGGGGATGAGACCCAGTACTTC. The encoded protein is CASSPPRGDETQYF.

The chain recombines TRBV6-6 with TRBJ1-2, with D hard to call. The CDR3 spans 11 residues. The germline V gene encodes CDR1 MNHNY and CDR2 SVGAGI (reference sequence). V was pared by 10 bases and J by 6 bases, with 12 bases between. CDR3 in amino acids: CATRSLDGYTF. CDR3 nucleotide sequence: TGTGCCACACGCAGCCTTGATGGCTACACCTTC.

CDR3 protein: CASREYSNQPQHF. The CDR3 nucleotides read TGTGCCAGCAGGGAATATAGCAATCAGCCCCAGCATTTT. The chain is built from TRBV27 and TRBJ1-5; D is unclear. Germline V gene lookup returns CDR1 MNHEY and CDR2 SMNVEV (reference sequence). The V gene lost 6 bases and the J gene lost 0 bases, with 6 bases spanning the gap. The CDR3 runs 13 residues.

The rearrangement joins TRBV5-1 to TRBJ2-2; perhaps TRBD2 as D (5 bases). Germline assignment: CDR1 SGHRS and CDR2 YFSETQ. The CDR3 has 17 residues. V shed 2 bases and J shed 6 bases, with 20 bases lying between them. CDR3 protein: CASSLQEGVFEAGELFF. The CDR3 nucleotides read TGCGCCAGCAGCTTACAAGAGGGAGTGTTTGAGGCCGGGGAGCTGTTTTTT.

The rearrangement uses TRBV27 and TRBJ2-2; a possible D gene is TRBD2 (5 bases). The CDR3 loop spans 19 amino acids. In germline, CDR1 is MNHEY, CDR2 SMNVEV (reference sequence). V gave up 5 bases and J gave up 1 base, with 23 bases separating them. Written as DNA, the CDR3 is TGTGCCAGCAGTCTTTACTCCCAGACCGGGGAGCAGAACACCGGGGAGCTGTTTTTT. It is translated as CASSLYSQTGEQNTGELFF.

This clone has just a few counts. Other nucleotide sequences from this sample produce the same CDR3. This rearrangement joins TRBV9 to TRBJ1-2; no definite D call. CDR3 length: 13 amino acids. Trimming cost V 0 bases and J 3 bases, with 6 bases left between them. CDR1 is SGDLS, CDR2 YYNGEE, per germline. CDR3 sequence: CASSVGDDYGYTF. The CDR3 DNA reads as TGTGCCAGCAGCGTAGGGGATGACTATGGCTACACCTTC.